What follows describes a single T cell receptor (beta chain). What it binds is not known. V lost 6 bases and J 0 bases, leaving 15 bases between the germline ends. This CDR3 has 15 amino acids. From germline, CDR1 is MNHNS and CDR2 SASEGT. This specimen comes from a study of shared clonotypes between healthy human individuals. Method: immunoSEQ multiplex PCR; TCRdb's copy keeps in-frame clones and lacks some. The repertoire has around 700,000 clones, 72% of them found once; the top ten carry about 2%. Findings of the study overall: In contrast to clonotypes shared by all four donors, non-shared clonotypes had lower generation probabilities. Clonotype sharing across a few donors was observed for around 5% of naive CD4 clonotypes.

Each of the donors was a healthy adult who was HIV-negative and had not had a recent acute infection or vaccination. The receptor comes from a woman aged 30 to 39 in good health. V gene TRBV6-1 combines with J gene TRBJ2-7; maybe TRBD2 (6 bases). The specimen sequenced was memory CD4+ T cells sorted from blood. Subset here: CD45RA-negative fraction. The CDR3 nucleotides are TGTGCCAGCAGAAACGGGGCGGGAAGCTCCTACGAGCAGTACTTC. This translates into CASRNGAGSSYEQYF.